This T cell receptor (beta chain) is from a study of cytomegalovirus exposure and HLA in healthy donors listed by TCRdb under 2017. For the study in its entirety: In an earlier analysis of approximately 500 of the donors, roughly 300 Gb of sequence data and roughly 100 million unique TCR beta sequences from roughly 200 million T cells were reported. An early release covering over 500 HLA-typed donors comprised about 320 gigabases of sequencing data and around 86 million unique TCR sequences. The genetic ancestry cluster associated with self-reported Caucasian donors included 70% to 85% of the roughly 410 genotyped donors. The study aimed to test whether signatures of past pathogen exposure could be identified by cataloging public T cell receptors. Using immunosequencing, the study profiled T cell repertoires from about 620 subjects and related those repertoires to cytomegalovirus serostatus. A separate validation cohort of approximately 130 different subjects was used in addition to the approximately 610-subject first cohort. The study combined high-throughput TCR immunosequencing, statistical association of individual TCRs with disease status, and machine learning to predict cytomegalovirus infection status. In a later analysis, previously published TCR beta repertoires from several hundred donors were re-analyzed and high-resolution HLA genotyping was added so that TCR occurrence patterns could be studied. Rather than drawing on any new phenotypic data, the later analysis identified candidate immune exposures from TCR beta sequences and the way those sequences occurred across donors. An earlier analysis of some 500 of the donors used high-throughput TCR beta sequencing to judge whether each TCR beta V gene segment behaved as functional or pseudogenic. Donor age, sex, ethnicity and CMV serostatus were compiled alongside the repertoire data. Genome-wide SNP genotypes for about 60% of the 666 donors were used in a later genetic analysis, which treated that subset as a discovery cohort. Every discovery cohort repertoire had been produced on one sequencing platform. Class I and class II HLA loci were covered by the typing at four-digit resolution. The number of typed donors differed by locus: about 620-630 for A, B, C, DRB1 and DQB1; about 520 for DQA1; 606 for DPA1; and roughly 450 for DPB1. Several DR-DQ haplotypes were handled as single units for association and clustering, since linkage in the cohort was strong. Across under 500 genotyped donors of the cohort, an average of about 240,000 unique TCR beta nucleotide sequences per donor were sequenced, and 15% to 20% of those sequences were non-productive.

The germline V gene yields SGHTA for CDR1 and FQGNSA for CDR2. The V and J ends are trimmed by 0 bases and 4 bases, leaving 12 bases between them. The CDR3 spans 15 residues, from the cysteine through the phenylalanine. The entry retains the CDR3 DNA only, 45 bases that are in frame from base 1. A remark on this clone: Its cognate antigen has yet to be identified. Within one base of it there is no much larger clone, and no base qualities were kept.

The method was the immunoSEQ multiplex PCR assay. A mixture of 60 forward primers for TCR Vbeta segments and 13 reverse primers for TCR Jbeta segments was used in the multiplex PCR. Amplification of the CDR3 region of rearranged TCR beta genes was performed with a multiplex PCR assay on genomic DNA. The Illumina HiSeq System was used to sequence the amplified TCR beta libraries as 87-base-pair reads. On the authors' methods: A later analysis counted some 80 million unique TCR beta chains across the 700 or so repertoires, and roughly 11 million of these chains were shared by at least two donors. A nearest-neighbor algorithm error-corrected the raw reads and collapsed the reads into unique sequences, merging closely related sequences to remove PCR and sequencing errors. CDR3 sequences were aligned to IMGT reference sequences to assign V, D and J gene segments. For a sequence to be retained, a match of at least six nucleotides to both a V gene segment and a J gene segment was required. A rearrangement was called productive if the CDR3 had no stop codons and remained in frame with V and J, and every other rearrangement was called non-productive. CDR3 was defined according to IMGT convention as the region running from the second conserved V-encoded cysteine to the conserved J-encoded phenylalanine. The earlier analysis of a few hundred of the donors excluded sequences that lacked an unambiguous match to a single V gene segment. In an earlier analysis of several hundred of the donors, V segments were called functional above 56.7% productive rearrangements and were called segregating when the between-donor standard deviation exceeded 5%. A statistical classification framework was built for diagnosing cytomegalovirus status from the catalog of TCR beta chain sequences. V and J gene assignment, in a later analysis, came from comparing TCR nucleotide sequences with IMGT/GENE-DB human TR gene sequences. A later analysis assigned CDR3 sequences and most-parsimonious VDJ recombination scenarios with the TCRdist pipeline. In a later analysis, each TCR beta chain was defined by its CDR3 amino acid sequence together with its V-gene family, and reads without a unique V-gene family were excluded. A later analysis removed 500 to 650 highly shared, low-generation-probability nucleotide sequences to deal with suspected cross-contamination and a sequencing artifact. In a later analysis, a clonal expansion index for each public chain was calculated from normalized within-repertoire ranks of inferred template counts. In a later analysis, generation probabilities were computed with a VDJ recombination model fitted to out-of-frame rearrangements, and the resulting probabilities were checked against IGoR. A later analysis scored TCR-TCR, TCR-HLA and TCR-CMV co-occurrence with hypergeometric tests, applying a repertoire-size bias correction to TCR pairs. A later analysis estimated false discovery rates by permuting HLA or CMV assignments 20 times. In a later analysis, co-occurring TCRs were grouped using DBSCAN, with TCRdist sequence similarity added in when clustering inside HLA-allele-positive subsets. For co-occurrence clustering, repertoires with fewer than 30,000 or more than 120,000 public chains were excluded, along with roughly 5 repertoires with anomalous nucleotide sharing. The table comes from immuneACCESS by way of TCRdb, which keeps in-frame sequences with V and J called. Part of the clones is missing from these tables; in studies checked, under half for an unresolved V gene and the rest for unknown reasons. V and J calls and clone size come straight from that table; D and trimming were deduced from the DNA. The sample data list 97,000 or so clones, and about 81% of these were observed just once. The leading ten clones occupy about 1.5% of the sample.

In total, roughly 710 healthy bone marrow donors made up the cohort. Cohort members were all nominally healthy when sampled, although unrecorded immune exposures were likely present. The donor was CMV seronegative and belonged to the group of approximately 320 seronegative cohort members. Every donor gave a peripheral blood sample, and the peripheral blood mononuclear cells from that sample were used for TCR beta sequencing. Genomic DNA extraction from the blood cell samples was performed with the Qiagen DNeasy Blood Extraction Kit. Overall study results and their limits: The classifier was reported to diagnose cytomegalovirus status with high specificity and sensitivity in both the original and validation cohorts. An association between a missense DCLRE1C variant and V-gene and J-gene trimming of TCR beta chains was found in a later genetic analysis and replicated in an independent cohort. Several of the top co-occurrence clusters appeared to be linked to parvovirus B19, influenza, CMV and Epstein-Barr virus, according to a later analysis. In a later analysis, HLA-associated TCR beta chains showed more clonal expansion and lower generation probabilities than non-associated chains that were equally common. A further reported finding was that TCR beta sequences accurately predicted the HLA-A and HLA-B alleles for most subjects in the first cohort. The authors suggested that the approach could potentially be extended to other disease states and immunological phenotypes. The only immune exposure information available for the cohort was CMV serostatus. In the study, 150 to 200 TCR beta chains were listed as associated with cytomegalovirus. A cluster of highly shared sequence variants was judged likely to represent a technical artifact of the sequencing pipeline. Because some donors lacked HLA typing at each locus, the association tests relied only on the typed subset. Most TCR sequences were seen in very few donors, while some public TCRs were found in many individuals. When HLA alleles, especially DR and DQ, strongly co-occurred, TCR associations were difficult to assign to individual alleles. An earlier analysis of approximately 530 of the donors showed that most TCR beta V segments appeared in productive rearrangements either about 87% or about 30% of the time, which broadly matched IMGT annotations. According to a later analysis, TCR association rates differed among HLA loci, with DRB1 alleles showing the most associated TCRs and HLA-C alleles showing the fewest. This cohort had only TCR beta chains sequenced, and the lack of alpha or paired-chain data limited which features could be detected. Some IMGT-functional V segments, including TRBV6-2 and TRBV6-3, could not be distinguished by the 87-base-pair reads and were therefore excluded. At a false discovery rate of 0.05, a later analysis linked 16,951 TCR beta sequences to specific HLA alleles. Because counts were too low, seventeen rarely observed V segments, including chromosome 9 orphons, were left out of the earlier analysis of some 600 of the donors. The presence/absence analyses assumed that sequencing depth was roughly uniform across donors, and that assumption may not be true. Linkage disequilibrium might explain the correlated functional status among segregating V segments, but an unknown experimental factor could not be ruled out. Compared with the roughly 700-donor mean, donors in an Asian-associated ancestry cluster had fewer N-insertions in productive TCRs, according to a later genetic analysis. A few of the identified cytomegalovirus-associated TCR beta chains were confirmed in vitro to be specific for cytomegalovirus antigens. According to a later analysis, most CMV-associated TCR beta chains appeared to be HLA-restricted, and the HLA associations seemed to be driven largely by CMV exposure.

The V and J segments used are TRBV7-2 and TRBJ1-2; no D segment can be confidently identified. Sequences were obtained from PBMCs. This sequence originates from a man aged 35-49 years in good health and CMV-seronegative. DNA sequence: TGTGCCAGCAGCTTAGCGGGCAGCCAGACCTATGGCTACACCTTC. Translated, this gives CASSLAGSQTYGYTF. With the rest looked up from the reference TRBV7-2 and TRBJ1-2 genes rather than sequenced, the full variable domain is GAGVSQSPSNKVTEKGKDVELRCDPISGHTALYWYRQSLGQGLEFLIYFQGNSAPDKSGLPSDRFSAERTGGSVSTLTIQRTQQEDSAVYLCASSLAGSQTYGYTFGSGTRLTVV.